This T cell receptor beta chain is drawn from a study of early T cells in non-severe SARS-CoV-2 infection. Background on the study: Sequencing input comprised bulk RNA from unsorted whole blood; chain pairing was not available. Whole-study findings and limits: There was a bias toward anti-spike CD8 responses in VDJdb matching, which missed private and CD4 specificities.

The library protocol tagged individual cDNA molecules with unique molecular identifiers. MiXCR, run by TCRdb on the 5' RACE reads, gives a single entry per CDR3 protein. The sample lists tens of thousands of distinct CDR3 sequences, roughly 15% occurring once. This clonotype was recorded a few times. What it binds is not known. V lost 4 bases and J 6 bases, leaving 6 bases between the germline ends. Per germline, CDR1 SQVTM and CDR2 ANQGSEA. The CDR3 runs to 11 residues. This TCR came from an adult who was a healthcare worker with PCR-confirmed SARS-CoV-2 infection or an uninfected control (not recorded which). V and J are TRBV29-1 and TRBJ2-2, with TRBD1 as a possible D gene (5 bases). Material: whole blood. As DNA, the CDR3 is TGCAGCGTTGTAGGGGCCGGGGAGCTGTTTTTT. Protein: CSVVGAGELFF.